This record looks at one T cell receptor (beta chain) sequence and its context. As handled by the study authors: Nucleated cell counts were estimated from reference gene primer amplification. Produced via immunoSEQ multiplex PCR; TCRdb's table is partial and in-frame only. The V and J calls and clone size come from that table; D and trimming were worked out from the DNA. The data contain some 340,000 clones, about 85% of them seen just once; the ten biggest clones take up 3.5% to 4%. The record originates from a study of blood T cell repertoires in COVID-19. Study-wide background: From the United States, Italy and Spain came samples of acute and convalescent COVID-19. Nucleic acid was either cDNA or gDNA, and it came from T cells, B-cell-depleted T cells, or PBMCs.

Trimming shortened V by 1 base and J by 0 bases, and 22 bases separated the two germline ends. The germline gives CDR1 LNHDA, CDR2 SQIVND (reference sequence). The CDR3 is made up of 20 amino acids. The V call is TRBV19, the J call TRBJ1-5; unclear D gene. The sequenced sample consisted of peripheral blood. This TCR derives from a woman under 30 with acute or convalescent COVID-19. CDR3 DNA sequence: TGTGCCAGTAGTATAGGCCTTTTCACACCAGGCGCTTATAGCAATCAGCCCCAGCATTTT. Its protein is CASSIGLFTPGAYSNQPQHF.